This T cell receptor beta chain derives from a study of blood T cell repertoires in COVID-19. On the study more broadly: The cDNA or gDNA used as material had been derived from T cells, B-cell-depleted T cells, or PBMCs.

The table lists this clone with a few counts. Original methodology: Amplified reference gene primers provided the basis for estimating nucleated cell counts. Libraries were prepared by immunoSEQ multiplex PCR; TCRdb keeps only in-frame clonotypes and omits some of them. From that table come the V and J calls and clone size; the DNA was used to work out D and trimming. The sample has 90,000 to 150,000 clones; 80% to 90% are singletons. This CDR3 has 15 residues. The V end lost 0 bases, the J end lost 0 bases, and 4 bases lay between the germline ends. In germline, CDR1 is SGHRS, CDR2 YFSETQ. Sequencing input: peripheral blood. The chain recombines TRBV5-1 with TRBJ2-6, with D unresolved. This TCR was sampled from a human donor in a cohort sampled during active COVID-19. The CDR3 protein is CASSLGASGANVLTF. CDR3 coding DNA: TGCGCCAGCAGCTTGGGGGCCTCTGGGGCCAACGTCCTGACTTTC.